Listed here is a single T cell receptor beta chain. The target of this receptor is not known. A read error may be the cause here, since a much bigger clone is one base away. This specimen comes from a study of T-cell reconstitution after alpha-beta-depleted transplantation in children (dated by TCRdb to 2015 to 2016). Background on the whole study: T-cell immune reconstitution after TCRalphabeta/CD19-depleted allogeneic hematopoietic cell transplantation in children was quantitatively tracked in the study by means of TCR repertoire profiling.

Preparation of the library involved PCR. The sequencing machine was an Illumina HiSeq 2500. To normalize quantification of the TCRbeta repertoire, the TCR libraries were built with molecular barcoding that relied on unique molecular identifiers. TCRdb applied fastp at Q25 and MiXCR to the public reads, then kept only in-frame beta chains. Merged by CDR3 protein, the rows form single entries marked with the most common genes and DNA. This sample lists some 340,000 distinct CDR3 sequences; 9% to 12% were detected once. The leading ten clones occupy 2% to 2.5% of the sample. CDR1 and CDR2 are drawn from the germline V gene: WSHSY, SAAADI. The CDR3 spans 15 residues, from the cysteine through the phenylalanine. Only the CDR3 DNA stays, 45 bases, in frame from base 1.

The rearranged chain carries TRBV10-2 and TRBJ2-7; the D gene is unclear. The source of this sequence is a human donor who donated a stem cell graft to a child with acute lymphoblastic leukemia. The sequences come from PBMCs from the stem cell graft donor, collected from the stem cell graft. The DNA sequence follows: TGCGCCAGCAGTGACCGGTTCGGAAACTCCTCCGAGCAGTACTTC. Translation gives CASSDRFGNSSEQYF.